This T cell receptor (beta chain) was recorded in a study of cytomegalovirus exposure and HLA in healthy donors. Germline V gene lookup returns CDR1 LNHNV and CDR2 YYDKDF (reference sequence). This CDR3 has 14 residues. The V end was cut by 5 bases, the J end by 3 bases, with 14 bases between. On this clone itself: The antigen is undetermined.

The PCR had 60 Vbeta and 13 Jbeta primers. The data were produced by immunoSEQ multiplex PCR, yet TCRdb's version contains in-frame clones alone and is incomplete. This sample's table has tens of thousands of clones. Broader study findings: Earlier analysis found most TCR beta V segments productive about 90% or about 30% of the time. Follow-up analysis later connected one missense variant in DCLRE1C with trimming of TCR beta V- and J-genes.

This chain joins TRBV15 and TRBJ2-7; D gene unclear. The clonotype comes from a girl between 5 and 17 years old in good health and CMV-seropositive. Sequenced input: PBMCs. The CDR3 loop is CATSPHRNSYEQYF. CDR3 nucleotide sequence: TGTGCCACCAGCCCGCACCGAAACAGCTACGAGCAGTACTTC.